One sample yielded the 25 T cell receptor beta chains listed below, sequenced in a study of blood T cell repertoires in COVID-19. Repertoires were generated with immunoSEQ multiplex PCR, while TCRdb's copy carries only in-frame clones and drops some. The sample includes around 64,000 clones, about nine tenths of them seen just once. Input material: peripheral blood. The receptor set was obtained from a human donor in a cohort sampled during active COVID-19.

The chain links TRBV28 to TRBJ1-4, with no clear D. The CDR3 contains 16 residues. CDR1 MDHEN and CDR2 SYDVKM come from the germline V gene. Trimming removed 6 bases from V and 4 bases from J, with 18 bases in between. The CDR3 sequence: CASRGSRHTLNEKLFF. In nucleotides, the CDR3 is TGTGCCAGCAGAGGTTCCCGACATACCCTTAATGAAAAACTGTTTTTT.

The CDR3 here is CASTRTTRGETQYF. The CDR3 region has the DNA TGTGCCAGCACCCGTACTACCCGAGGAGAGACCCAGTACTTC. V usage is TRBV6-5 and J usage is TRBJ2-5, with D hard to call. The CDR3 has 14 residues. Germline V gives CDR1 MNHEY, CDR2 SVGAGI. The V gene lost 7 bases and the J gene lost 4 bases, with 16 bases spanning the gap.

The CDR3 coding sequence is TGTGCCAGCAGCTTGGCAGGGTCAGCGAATGAGCAGTTCTTC. It codes for CASSLAGSANEQFF. This sequence joins TRBV5-5 and TRBJ2-1, with D possibly matching TRBD1 (5 bases). V lost 0 bases to trimming and J lost 7 bases, with 11 bases between them. CDR1 is SGHKS, CDR2 YYEKEE, per germline (reference sequence). This CDR3 spans 14 amino acids.

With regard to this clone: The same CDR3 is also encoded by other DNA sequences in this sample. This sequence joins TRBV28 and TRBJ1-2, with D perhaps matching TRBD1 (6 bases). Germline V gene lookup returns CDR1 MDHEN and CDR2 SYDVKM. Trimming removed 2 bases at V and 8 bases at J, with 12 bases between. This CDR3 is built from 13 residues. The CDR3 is CASSLGRGLGYTF. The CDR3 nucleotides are TGTGCCAGCAGTTTAGGCAGGGGCTTAGGCTACACCTTC.

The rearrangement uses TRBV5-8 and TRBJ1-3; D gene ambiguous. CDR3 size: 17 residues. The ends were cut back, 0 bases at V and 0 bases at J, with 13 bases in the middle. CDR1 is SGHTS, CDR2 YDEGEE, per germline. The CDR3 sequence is CASSLAGSSNSGNTIYF. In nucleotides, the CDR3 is TGTGCCAGCAGCTTGGCCGGGTCAAGTAACTCTGGAAACACCATATATTTT.

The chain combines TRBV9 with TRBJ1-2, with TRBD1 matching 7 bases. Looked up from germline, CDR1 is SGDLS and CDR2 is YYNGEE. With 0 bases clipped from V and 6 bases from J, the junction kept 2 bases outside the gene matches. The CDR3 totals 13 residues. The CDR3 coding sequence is TGTGCCAGCAGCGTAGCTGGGACAGATGGCTACACCTTC. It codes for CASSVAGTDGYTF.

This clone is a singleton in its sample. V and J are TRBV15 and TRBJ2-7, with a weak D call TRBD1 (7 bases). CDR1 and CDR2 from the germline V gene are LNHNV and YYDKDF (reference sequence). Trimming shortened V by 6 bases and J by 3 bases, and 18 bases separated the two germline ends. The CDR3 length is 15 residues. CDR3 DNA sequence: TGTGCCACCAGGCTTAACCAGGGGGGCCACTACGAGCAGTACTTC. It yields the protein CATRLNQGGHYEQYF.

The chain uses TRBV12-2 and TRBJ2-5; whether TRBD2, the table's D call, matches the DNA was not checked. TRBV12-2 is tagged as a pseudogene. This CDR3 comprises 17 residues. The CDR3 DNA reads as TGTGCAAGTCGCTTAGTGCGGGGAACCGCCGGGGGGGAGACCCAGTACTTC. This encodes CASRLVRGTAGGETQYF.

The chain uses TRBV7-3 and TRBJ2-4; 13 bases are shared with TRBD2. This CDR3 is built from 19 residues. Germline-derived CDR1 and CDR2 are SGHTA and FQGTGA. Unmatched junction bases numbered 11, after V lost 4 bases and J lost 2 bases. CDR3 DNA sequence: TGTGCCAGCAGCTCCTTGGGACTAGCGGGAATGCTCCCCAAAAACATTCAGTACTTC. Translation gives CASSSLGLAGMLPKNIQYF. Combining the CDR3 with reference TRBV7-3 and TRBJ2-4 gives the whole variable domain GAGVSQTPSNKVTEKGKYVELRCDPISGHTALYWYRQSLGQGPEFLIYFQGTGAADDSGLPNDRFFAVRPEGSVSTLKIQRTERGDSAVYLCASSSLGLAGMLPKNIQYFGAGTRLSVL.

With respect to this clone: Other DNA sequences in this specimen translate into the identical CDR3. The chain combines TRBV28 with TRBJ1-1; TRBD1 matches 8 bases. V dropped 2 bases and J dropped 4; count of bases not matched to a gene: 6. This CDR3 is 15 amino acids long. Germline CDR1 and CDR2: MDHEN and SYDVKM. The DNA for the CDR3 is TGTGCCAGCAGTTTAAGGCAGGGGGCGCGCACTGAAGCTTTCTTT. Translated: CASSLRQGARTEAFF.

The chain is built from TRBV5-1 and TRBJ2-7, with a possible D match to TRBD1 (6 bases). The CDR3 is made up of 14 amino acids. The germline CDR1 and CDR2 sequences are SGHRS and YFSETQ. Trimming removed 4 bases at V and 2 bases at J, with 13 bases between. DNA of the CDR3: TGCGCCAGCAGCGAGACAGGAGGCACCTACGAGCAGTACTTC. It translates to CASSETGGTYEQYF.

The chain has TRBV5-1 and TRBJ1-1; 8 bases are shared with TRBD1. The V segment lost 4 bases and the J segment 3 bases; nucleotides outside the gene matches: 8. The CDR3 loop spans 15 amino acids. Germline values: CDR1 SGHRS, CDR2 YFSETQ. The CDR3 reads CASSPSTGVDTEAFF. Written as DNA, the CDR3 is TGCGCCAGCAGCCCTTCGACAGGGGTGGACACTGAAGCTTTCTTT.

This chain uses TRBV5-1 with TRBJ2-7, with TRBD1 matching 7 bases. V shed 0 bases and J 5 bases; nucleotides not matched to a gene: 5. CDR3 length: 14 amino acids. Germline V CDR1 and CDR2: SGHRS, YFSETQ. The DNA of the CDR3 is TGCGCCAGCAGCTTGGGACAGGGTCACGACGAGCAGTACTTC. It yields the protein CASSLGQGHDEQYF. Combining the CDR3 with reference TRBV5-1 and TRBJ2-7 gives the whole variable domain KAGVTQTPRYLIKTRGQQVTLSCSPISGHRSVSWYQQTPGQGLQFLFEYFSETQRNKGNFPGRFSGRQFSNSRSEMNVSTLELGDSALYLCASSLGQGHDEQYFGPGTRLTVT.

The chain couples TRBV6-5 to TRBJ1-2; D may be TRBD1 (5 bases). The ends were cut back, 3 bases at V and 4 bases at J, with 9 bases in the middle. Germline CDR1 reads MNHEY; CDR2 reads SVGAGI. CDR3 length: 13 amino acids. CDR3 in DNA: TGTGCCAGCAGTTATTCCGGGGGCTATGGCTACACCTTC. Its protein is CASSYSGGYGYTF.

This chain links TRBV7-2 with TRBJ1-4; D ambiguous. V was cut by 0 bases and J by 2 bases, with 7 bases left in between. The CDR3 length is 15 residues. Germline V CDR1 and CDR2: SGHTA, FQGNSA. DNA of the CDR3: TGTGCCAGCAGCTTAGCGGTGGCTACTAATGAAAAACTGTTTTTT. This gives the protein CASSLAVATNEKLFF. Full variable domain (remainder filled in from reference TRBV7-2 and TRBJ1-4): GAGVSQSPSNKVTEKGKDVELRCDPISGHTALYWYRQSLGQGLEFLIYFQGNSAPDKSGLPSDRFSAERTGGSVSTLTIQRTQQEDSAVYLCASSLAVATNEKLFFGSGTQLSVL.

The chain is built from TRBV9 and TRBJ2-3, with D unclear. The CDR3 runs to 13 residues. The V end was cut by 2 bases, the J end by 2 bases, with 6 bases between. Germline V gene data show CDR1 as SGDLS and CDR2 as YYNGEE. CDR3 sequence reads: CASSVPPTDTQYF. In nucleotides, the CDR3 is TGTGCCAGCAGCGTTCCTCCCACAGATACGCAGTATTTT.

The CDR3 here is CATSGAGASTDTQYF. The CDR3 DNA sequence: TGTGCCACCAGTGGCGCGGGGGCTAGCACAGATACGCAGTATTTT. The rearrangement joins TRBV24-1 to TRBJ2-3; D perhaps matches TRBD2 (7 bases). Germline CDR1 and CDR2: KGHDR and SFDVKD. Trimming took off 5 bases at V and 0 bases at J, with 11 bases between the two ends. The CDR3 spans 15 residues.

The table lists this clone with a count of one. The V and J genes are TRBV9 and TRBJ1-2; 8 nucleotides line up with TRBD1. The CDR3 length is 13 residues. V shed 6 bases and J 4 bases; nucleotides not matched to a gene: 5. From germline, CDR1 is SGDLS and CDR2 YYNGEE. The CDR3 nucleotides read TGTGCCAGCACGTCAGGGGGCGGCTATGGCTACACCTTC. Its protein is CASTSGGGYGYTF.

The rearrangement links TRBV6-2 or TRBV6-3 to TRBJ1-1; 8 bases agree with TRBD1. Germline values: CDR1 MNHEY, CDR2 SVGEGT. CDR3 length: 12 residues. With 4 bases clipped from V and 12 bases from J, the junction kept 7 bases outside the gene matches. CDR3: CASSWDRSESFF. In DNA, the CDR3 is TGTGCCAGCAGTTGGGACAGGAGCGAGTCTTTCTTT.

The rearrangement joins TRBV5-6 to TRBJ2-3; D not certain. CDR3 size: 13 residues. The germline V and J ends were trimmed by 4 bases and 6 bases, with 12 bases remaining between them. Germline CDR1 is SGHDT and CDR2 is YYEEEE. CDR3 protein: CASSRPSVDTQYF. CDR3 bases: TGTGCCAGCAGCCGTCCTTCAGTCGATACGCAGTATTTT.

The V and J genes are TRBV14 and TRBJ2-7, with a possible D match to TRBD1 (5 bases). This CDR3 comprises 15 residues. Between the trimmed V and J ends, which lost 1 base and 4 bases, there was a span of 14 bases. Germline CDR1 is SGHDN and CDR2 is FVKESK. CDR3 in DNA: TGTGCCAGCAGCCAAGGGCAGGGCACGATTTACGAGCAGTACTTC. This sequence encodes CASSQGQGTIYEQYF.

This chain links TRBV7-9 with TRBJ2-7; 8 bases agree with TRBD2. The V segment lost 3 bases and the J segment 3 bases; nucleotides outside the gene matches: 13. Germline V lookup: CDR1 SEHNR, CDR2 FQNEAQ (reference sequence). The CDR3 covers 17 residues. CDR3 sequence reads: CASSFLESAGGFYEQYF. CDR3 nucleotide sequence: TGTGCCAGCAGCTTTTTAGAATCGGCGGGGGGATTCTACGAGCAGTACTTC.

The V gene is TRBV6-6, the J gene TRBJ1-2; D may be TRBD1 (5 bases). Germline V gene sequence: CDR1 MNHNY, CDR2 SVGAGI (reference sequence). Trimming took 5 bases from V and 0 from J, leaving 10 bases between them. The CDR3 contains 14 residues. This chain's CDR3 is CASSDRTANYGYTF. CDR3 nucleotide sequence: TGTGCCAGCAGTGACAGAACAGCTAACTATGGCTACACCTTC.

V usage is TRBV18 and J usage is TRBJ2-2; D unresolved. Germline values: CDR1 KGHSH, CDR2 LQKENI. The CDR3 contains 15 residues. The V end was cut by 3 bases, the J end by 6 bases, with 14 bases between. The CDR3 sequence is CASSPAMVEAGELFF. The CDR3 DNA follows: TGTGCCAGCTCACCCGCAATGGTAGAGGCCGGGGAGCTGTTTTTT.

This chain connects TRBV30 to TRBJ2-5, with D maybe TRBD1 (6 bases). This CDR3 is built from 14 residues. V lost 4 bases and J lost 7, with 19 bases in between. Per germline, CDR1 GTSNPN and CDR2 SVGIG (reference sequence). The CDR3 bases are TGTGCCTGGACCCGGACAGCCGACAGTGGGACCCAGTACTTC. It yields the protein CAWTRTADSGTQYF.